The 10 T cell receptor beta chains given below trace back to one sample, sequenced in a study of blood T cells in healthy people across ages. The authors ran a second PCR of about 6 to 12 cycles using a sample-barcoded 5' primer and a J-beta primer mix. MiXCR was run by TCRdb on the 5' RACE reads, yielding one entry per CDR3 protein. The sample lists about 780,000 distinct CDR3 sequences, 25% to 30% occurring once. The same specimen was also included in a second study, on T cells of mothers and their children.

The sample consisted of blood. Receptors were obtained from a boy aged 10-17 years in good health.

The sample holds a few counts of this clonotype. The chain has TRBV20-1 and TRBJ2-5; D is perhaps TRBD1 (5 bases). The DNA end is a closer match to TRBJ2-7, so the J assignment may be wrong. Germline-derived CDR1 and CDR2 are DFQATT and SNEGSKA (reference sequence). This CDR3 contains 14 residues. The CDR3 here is CSASGQGLVHEQYF. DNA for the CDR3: TGCAGTGCTAGTGGCCAGGGTCTAGTCCACGAGCAGTACTTC.

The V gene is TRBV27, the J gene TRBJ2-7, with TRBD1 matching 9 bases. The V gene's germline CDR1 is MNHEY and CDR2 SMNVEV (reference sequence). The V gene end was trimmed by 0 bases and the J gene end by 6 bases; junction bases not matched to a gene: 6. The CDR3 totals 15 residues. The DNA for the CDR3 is TGTGCCAGCAGTTTATCGAGACAGGGGGGGTCCGAGCAGTACTTC. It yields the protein CASSLSRQGGSEQYF.

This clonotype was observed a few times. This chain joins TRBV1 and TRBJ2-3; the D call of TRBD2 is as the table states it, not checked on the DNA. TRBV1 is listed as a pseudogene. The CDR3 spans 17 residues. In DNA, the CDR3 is TGCACCAGCAGCCGTGGGGTAGCGGGGGCAGGAACAGATACGCAGTATTTT. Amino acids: CTSSRGVAGAGTDTQYF.

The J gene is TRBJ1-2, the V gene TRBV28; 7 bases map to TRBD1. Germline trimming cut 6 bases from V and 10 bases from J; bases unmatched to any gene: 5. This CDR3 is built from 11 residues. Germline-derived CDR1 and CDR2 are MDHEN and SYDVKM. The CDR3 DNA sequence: TGTGCCAGCAGGGACAGGAATGCCTACACCTTC. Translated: CASRDRNAYTF.

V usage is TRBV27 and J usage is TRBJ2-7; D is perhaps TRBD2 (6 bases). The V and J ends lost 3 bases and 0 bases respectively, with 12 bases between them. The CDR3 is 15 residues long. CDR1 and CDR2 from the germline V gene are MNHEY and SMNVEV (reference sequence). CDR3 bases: TGTGCCAGCAGTTTCGGGGGTGGGAGCTCCTACGAGCAGTACTTC. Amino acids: CASSFGGGSSYEQYF.

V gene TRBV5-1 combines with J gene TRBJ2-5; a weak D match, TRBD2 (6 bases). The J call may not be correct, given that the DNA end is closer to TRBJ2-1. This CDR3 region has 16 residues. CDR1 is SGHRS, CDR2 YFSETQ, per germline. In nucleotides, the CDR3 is TGCGCCAGCAGCTTGAATCCGGGGGTCTCTTACAATGAGCAGTTCTTC. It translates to CASSLNPGVSYNEQFF.

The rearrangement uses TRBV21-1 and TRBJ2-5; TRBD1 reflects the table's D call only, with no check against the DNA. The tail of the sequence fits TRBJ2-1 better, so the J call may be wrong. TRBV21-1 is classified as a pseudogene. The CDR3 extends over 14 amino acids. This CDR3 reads CARPRQGSWGEQFF. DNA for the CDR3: TGTGCCAGGCCACGACAGGGAAGTTGGGGTGAGCAGTTCTTC.

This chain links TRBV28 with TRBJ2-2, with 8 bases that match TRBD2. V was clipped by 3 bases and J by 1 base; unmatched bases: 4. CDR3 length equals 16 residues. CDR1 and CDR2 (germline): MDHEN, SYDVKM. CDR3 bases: TGTGCCAGCAGTTTGTTAGCGGGGAGGAACACCGGGGAGCTGTTTTTT. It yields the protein CASSLLAGRNTGELFF.

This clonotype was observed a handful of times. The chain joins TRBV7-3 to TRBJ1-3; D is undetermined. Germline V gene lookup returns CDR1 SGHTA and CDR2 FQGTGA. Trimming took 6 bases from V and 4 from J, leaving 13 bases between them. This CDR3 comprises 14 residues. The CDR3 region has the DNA TGTGCCAGCAGTCTTTACGGGGAAGGAAACACCATATATTTT. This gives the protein CASSLYGEGNTIYF.

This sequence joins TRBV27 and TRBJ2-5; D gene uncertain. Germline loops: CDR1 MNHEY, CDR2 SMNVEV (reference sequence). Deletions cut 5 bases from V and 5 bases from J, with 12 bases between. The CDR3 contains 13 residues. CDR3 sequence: CASSPRWHETQYF. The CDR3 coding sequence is TGTGCCAGCAGTCCCAGATGGCACGAGACCCAGTACTTC.